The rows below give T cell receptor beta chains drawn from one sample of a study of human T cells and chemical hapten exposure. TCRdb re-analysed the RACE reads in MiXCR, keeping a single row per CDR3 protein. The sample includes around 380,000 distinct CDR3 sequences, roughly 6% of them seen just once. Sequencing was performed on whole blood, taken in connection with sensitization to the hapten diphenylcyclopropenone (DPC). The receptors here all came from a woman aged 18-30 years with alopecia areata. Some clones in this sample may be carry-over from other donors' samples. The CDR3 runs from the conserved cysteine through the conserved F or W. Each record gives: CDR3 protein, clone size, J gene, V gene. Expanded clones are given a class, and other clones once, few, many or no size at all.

CDR3aa: CASSYTRGQGYGYTF
abundance: NA
j_gene: TRBJ1-2
v_gene: TRBV6-5

CDR3aa: CSASGGGSDTQYF
abundance: many
j_gene: TRBJ2-3
v_gene: TRBV20-1

CDR3aa: CASSLTGGRLSTEAFF
abundance: NA
j_gene: TRBJ1-1
v_gene: TRBV12-3/TRBV12-4

CDR3aa: CASSDGGTQHF
abundance: many
j_gene: TRBJ1-5
v_gene: TRBV6-5

CDR3aa: CSARVGTGLNQPQHF
abundance: NA
j_gene: TRBJ1-5
v_gene: TRBV20-1

CDR3aa: CASSQDAGQYNEQFF
abundance: few
j_gene: TRBJ2-1
v_gene: TRBV4-1

CDR3aa: CASSQLRDLGVSPLHF
abundance: NA
j_gene: TRBJ1-6
v_gene: TRBV3-1

CDR3aa: CASSQKTGTGENEKLFF
abundance: NA
j_gene: TRBJ1-4
v_gene: TRBV4-2

CDR3aa: CASSRPSGGAQNEQFF
abundance: many
j_gene: TRBJ2-1
v_gene: TRBV6-2/TRBV6-3

CDR3aa: CASSQAAGGPQYF
abundance: few
j_gene: TRBJ2-3
v_gene: TRBV4-2

CDR3aa: CASSQDSRANGELFF
abundance: NA
j_gene: TRBJ2-2
v_gene: TRBV3-1

CDR3aa: CASSFRALRPYEQYF
abundance: many
j_gene: TRBJ2-7
v_gene: TRBV6-2/TRBV6-3

CDR3aa: CASSQRTGQLFF
abundance: many
j_gene: TRBJ1-4
v_gene: TRBV7-9

CDR3aa: CAIRNPVYEQYF
abundance: few
j_gene: TRBJ2-7
v_gene: TRBV10-3